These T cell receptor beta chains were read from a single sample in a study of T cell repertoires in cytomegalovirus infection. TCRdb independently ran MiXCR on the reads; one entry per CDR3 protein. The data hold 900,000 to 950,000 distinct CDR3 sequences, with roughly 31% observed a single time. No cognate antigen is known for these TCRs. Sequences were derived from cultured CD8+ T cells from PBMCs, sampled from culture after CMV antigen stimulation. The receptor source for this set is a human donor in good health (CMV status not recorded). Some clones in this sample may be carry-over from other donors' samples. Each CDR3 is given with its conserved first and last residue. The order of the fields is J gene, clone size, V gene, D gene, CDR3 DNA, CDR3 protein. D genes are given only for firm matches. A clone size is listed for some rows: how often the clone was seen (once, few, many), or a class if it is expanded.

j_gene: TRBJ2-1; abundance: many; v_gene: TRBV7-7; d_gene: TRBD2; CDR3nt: TGTGCTAGCAGCCGGACTAGCGGGGGGACAAACCGCTCCTACAATGAGCAGTTCTTC; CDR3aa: CASSRTSGGTNRSYNEQFF
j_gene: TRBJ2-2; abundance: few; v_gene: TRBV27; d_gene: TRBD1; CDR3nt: TGTGCCAGCAGACCCACAGGGGGTCTAGCCGGGGAGCTGTTTTTT; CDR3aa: CASRPTGGLAGELFF
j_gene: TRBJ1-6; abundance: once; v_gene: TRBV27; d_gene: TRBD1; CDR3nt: TGTGCCAGCAGCCCGGGACAGGATTCACCCCTCCACTTT; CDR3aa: CASSPGQDSPLHF
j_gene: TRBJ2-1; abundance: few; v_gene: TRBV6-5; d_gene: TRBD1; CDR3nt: TGTGCCAGCAGCCACGCCCGGACAGGGTTCAATGAGCAGTTCTTC; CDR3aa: CASSHARTGFNEQFF
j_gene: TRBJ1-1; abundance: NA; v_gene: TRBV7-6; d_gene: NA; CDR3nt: TGTGCCAGCAGCCCTGGGGCAGGGCGTGAAGCTTTCTTT; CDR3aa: CASSPGAGREAFF
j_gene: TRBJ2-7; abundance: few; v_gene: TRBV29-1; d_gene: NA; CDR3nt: TGCAGCGTCCTGCCACTAGGGAACGAGCAGTACTTC; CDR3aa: CSVLPLGNEQYF
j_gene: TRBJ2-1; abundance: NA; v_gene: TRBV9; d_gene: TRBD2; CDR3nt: TGTGCCAGCAGCGCCCCGGCTAGCGGGGGGCTCTCCTACAATGAGCAGTTCTTC; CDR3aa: CASSAPASGGLSYNEQFF
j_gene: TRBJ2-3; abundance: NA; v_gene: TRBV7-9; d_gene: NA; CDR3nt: TGTGCCAGCACCCAGCCCCTCACAGATACGCAGTATTTT; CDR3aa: CASTQPLTDTQYF
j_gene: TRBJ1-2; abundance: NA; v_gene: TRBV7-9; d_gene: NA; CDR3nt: TGTGCCAGCATAAGGGCCAACTATGGCTACACCTTC; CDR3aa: CASIRANYGYTF
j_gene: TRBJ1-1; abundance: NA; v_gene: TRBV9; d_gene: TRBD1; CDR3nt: TGTGCCACCATAAGGGAAACAGGGGACCCTGAAGCTTTCTTT; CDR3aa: CATIRETGDPEAFF
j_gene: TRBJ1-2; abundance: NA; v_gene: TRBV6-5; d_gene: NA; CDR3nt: TGTGCCAGCAGCCTAGCTTCGGACCCTTTCGGGAACTATGGCTACACCTTC; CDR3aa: CASSLASDPFGNYGYTF
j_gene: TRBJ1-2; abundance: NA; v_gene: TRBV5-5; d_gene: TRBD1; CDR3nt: TGTGCCAGCGGCGCCCCGGGACAGGGCATGGACACCTTC; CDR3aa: CASGAPGQGMDTF
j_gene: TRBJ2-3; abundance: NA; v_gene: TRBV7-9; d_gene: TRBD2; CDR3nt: TGTGCCAGCAGTCAGACTAGCGGGGGGGAGGAAGCAGATACGCAGTATTTT; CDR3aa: CASSQTSGGEEADTQYF
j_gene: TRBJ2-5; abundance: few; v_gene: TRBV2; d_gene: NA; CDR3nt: TGTGCCAGCAGGTCGGTCGGAGAGACCCAGTACTTC; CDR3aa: CASRSVGETQYF
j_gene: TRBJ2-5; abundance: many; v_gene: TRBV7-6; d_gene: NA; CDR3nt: TGTGCCAGCAGCTTACGAAGGATGGGGGCGGCTGGGGAGACCCAGTACTTC; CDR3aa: CASSLRRMGAAGETQYF
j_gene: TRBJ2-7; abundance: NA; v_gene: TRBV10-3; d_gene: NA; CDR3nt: TGTGCCATCAGTGAGCCGACTGACAGCTCCTACGAGCAGTACTTC; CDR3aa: CAISEPTDSSYEQYF
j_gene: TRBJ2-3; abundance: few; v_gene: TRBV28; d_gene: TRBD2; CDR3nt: TGTGCCAGCAGTGGAATAGCGGGGGTCACAGATACGCAGTATTTT; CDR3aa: CASSGIAGVTDTQYF
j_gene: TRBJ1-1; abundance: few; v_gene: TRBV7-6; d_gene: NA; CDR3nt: TGTGCCAGCAGCCCCCCCCCGGGTATGAACACTGAAGCTTTCTTT; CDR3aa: CASSPPPGMNTEAFF
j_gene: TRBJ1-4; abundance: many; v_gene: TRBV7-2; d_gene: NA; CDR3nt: TGTGCCAGCAGATTGGGGGGGACTAGGAATGAAAAACTGTTTTTT; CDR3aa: CASRLGGTRNEKLFF
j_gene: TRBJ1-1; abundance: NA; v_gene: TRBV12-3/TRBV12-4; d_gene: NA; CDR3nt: TGTGCCAGTGGCCCCCCGGGCCTTAACCCTGCTGAAGCTTTCTTT; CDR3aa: CASGPPGLNPAEAFF
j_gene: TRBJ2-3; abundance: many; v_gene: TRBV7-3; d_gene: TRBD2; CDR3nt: TGTGCCAGCAGCCTGTCGGGGGGGAAGGCAGATACGCAGTATTTT; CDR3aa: CASSLSGGKADTQYF
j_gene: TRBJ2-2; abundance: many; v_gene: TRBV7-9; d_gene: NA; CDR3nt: TGTGCCAGCAGCTCGCAGAAAAGATTGAACACCGGGGAGCTGTTTTTT; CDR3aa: CASSSQKRLNTGELFF
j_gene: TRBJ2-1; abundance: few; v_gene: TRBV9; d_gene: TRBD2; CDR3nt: TGTGCCAGCAGCGTCCCGGGACTAGCGGGGTCGAGCTCCTACAATGAGCAGTTCTTC; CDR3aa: CASSVPGLAGSSSYNEQFF
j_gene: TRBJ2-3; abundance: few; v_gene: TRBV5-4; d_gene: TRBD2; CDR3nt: TGTGCCAGCAGCACCGTACTAGCGGGGGAGAGGACAGATACGCAGTATTTT; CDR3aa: CASSTVLAGERTDTQYF
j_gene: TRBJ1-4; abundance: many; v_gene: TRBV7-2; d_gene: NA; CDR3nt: TGTGCCAGCAGCTTGGGCTATGGTTCAACTAATGAAAAACTGTTTTTT; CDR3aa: CASSLGYGSTNEKLFF
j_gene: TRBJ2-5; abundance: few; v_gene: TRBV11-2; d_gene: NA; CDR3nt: TGTGCCAGCAGCACAGAGATCCAGGTGGAGACCCAGTACTTC; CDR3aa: CASSTEIQVETQYF
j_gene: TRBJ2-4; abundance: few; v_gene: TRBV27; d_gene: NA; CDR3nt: TGTGCCAGCAGTTATGGGGTGGGTGGGAAAAACATTCAGTACTTC; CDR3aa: CASSYGVGGKNIQYF
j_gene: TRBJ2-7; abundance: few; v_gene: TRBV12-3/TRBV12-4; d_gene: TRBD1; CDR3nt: TGTGCCAGCAGCGGGACAGGGAAGGACGAGCAGTACTTC; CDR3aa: CASSGTGKDEQYF
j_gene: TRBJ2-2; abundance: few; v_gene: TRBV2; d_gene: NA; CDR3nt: TGTGCCACCAAGAGGGTGACCGGGGAGCTGTTTTTT; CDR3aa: CATKRVTGELFF
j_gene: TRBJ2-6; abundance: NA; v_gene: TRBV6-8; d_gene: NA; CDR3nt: TGTGCCAGCAGAGCCTTCGATTGGGGAGACTCTGGGGCCAACGTCCTGACTTTC; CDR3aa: CASRAFDWGDSGANVLTF
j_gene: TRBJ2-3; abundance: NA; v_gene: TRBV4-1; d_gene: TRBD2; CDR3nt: TGCGCCAGCAGCCAAGTCCCAGCGGGGCCCACAGATACGCAGTATTTT; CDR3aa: CASSQVPAGPTDTQYF